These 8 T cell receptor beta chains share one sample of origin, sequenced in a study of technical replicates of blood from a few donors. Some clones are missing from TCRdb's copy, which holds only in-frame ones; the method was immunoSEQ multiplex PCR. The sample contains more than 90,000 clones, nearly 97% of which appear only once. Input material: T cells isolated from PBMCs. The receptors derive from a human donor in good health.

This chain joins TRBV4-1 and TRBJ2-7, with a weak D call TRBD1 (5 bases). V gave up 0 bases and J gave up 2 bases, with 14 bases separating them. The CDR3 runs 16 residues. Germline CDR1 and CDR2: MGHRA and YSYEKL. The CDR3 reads CASSQDRAGNTYEQYF. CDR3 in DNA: TGCGCCAGCAGCCAAGATCGGGCAGGGAACACCTACGAGCAGTACTTC.

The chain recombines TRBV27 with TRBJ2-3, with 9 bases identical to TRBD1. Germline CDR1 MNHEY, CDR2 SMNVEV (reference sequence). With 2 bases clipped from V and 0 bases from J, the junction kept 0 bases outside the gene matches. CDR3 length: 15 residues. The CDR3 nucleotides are TGTGCCAGCAGTTTAGGGACAGGGAGCACAGATACGCAGTATTTT. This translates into CASSLGTGSTDTQYF.

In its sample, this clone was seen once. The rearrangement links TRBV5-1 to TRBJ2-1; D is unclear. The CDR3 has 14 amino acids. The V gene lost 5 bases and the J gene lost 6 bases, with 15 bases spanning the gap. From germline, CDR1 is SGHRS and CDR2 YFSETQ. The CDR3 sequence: CASRTRPGRNEQFF. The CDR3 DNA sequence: TGCGCCAGCAGGACAAGACCCGGCCGCAATGAGCAGTTCTTC.

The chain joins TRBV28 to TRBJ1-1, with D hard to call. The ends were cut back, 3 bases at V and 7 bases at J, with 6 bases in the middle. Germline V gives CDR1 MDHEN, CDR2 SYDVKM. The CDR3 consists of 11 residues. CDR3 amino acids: CASSFTDEAFF. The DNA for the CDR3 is TGTGCCAGCAGTTTTACAGATGAAGCTTTCTTT. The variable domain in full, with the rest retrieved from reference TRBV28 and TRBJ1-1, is DVKVTQSSRYLVKRTGEKVFLECVQDMDHENMFWYRQDPGLGLRLIYFSYDVKMKEKGDIPEGYSVSREKKERFSLILESASTNQTSMYLCASSFTDEAFFGQGTRLTVV.

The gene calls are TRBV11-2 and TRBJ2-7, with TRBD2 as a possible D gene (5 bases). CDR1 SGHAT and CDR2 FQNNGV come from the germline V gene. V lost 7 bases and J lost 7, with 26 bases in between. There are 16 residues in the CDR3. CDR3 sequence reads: CASTSAFRDTLWEQYF. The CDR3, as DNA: TGTGCCAGCACCAGCGCTTTTCGGGATACGCTGTGGGAGCAGTACTTC.

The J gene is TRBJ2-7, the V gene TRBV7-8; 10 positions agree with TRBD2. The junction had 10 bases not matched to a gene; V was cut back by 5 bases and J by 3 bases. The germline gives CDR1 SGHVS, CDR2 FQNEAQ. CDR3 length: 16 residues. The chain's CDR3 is CASSLYSASGGYEQYF. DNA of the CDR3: TGTGCCAGCAGCCTATATTCGGCTAGCGGGGGCTACGAGCAGTACTTC. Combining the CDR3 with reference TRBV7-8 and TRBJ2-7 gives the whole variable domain GAGVSQSPRYKVAKRGQDVALRCDPISGHVSLFWYQQALGQGPEFLTYFQNEAQLDKSGLPSDRFFAERPEGSVSTLKIQRTQQEDSAVYLCASSLYSASGGYEQYFGPGTRLTVT.

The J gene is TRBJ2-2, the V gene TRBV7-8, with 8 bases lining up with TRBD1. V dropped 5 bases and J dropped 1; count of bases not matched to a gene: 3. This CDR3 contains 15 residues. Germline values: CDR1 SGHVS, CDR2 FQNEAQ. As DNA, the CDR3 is TGTGCCAGCAGCGAAGACAGGGGGAACACCGGGGAGCTGTTTTTT. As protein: CASSEDRGNTGELFF.

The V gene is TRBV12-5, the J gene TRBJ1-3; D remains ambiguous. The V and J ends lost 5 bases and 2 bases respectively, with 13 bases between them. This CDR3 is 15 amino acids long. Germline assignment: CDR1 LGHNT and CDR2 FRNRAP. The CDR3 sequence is CASGPEGLPGNTIYF. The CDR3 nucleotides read TGTGCTAGTGGTCCGGAGGGTTTACCTGGAAACACCATATATTTT.